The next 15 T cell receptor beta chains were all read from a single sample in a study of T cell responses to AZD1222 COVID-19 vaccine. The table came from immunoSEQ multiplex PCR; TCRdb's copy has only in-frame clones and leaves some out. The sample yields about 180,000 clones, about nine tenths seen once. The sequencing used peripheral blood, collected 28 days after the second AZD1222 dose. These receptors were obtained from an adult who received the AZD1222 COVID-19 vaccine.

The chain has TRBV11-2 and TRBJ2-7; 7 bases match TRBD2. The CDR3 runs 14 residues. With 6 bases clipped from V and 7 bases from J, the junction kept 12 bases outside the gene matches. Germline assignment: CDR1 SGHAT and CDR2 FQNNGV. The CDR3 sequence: CASRPGGGAREQYF. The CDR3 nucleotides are TGTGCCAGCAGACCGGGGGGTGGGGCGCGAGAGCAGTACTTC.

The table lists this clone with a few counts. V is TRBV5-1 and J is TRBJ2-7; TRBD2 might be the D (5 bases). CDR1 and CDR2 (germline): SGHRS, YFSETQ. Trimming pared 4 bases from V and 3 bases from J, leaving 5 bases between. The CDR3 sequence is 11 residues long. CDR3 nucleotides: TGCGCCAGCAGCCGGGACTACGAGCAGTACTTC. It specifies CASSRDYEQYF.

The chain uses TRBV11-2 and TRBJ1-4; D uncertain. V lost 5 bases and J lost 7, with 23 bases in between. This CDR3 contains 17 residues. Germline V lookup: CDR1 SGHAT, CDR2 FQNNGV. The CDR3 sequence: CASSPIFDSLTSEKLFF. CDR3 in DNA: TGTGCCAGCAGCCCAATCTTTGACTCTCTCACGAGTGAAAAACTGTTTTTT.

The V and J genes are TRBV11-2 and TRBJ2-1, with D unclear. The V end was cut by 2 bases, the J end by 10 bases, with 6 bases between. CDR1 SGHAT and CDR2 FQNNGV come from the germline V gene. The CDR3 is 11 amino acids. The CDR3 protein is CASSLQAEQFF. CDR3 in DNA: TGTGCCAGCAGCTTACAAGCGGAGCAGTTCTTC.

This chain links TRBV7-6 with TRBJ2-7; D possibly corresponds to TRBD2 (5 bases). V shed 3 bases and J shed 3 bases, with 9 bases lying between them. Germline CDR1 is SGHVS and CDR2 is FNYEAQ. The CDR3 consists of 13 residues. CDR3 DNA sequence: TGTGCCAGCAGCTTGGCCGGGGACTACGAGCAGTACTTC. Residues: CASSLAGDYEQYF.

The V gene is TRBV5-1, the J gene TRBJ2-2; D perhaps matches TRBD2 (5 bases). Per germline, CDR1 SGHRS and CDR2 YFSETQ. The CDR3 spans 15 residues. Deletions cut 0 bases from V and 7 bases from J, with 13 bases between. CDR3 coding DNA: TGCGCCAGCAGCTTGGCCGGAGCGGCCCACGGGGAGCTGTTTTTT. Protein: CASSLAGAAHGELFF.

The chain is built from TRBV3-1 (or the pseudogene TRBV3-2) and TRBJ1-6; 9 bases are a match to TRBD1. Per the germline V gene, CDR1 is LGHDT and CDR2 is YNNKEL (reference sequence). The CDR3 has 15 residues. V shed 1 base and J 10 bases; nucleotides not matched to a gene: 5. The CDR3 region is CASSQGQGGRSPLHF. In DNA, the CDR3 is TGTGCCAGCAGCCAAGGACAGGGGGGACGATCACCCCTCCACTTT.

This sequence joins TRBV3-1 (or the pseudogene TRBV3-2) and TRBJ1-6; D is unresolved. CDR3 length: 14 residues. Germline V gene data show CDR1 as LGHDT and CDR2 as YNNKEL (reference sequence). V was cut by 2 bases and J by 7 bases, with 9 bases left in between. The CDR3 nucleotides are TGTGCCAGCAGCCAAACATGGGAGAATTCACCCCTCCACTTT. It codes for CASSQTWENSPLHF.

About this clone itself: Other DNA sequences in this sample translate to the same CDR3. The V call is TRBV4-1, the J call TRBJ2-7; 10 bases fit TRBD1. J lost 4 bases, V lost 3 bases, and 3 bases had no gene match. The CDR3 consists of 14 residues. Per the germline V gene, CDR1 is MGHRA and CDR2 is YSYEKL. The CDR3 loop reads CASSQPGQGYEQYF. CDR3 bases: TGCGCCAGCAGCCAGCCGGGACAGGGGTACGAGCAGTACTTC.

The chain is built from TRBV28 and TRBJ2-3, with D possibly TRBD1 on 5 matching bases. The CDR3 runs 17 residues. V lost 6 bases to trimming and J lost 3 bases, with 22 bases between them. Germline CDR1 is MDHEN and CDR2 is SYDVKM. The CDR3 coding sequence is TGTGCCAGCAGCCTCCTTCAAGGGGTCCCCAAAACAGATACGCAGTATTTT. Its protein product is CASSLLQGVPKTDTQYF.

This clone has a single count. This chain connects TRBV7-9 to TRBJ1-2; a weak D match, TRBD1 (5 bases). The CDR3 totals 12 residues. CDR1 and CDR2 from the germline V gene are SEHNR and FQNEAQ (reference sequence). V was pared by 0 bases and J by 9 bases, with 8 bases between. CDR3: CASSLARQSYTF. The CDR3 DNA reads TGTGCCAGCAGCTTAGCTAGACAGAGCTACACCTTC.

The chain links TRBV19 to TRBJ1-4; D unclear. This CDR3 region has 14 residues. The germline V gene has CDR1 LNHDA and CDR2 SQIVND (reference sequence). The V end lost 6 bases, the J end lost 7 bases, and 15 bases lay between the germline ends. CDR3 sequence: CASSLVGMVEKLFF. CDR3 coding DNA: TGTGCCAGTAGCCTGGTGGGGATGGTTGAAAAACTGTTTTTT.

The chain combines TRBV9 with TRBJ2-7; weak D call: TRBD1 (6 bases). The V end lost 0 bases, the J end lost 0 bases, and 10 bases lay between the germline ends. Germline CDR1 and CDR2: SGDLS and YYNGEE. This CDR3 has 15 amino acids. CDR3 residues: CASSVGGGTSYEQYF. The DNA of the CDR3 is TGTGCCAGCAGCGTAGGAGGGGGAACCTCCTACGAGCAGTACTTC.

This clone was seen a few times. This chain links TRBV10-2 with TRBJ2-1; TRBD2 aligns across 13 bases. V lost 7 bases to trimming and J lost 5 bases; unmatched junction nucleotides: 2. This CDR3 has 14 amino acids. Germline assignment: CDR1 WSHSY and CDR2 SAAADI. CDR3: CASTGTSGDNEQFF. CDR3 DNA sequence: TGCGCCAGCACTGGGACTAGCGGGGACAATGAGCAGTTCTTC.

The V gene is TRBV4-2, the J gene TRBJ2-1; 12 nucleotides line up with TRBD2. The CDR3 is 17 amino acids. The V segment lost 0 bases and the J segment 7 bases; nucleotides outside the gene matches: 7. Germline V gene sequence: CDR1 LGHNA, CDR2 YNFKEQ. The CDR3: CASSQDWASGGGNEQFF. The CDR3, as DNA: TGTGCCAGCAGCCAAGATTGGGCTAGCGGGGGGGGGAATGAGCAGTTCTTC.